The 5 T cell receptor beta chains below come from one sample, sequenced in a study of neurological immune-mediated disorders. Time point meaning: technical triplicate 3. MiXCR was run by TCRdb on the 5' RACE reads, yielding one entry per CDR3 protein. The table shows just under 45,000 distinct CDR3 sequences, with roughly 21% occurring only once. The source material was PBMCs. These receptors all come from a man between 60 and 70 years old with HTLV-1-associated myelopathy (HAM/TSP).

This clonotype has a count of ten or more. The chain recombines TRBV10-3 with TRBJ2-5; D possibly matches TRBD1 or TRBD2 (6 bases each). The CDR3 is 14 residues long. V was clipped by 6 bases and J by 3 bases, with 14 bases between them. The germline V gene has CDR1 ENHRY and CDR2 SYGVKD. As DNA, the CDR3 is TGTGCCATCAGGAGGGGGGCGGGCGAAGAGACCCAGTACTTC. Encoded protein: CAIRRGAGEETQYF.

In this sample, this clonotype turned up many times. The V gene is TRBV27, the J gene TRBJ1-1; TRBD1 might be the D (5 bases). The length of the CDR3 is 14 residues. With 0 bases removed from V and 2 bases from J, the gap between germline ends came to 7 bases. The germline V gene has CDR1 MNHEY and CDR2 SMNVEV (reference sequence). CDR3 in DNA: TGTGCCAGCAGTTTATCCGGGGACAACACTGAAGCTTTCTTT. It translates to CASSLSGDNTEAFF.

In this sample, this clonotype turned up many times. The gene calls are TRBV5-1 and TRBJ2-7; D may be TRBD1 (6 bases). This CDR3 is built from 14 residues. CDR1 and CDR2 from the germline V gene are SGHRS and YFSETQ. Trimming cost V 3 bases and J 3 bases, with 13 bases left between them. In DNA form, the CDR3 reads TGCGCCAGCAGCTCGGACAGCGTACGCTACGAGCAGTACTTC. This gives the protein CASSSDSVRYEQYF.

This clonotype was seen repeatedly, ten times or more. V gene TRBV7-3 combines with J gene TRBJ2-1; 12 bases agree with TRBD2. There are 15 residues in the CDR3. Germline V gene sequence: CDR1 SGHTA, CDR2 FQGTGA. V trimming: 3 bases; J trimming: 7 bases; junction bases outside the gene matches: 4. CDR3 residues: CASSLASGRGNEQFF. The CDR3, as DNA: TGTGCCAGCAGCTTGGCTAGCGGGAGGGGGAATGAGCAGTTCTTC.

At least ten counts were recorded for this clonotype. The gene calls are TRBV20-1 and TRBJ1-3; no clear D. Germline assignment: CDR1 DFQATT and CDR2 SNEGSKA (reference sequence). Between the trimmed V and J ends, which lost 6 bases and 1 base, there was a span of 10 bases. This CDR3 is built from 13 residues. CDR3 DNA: TGCAGTGCCCCCGGCGCGTCTGGAAACACCATATATTTT. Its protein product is CSAPGASGNTIYF.